This TCR beta chain comes out of a study of OX40 agonist ivuxolimab in advanced cancers. Whole-study context: Earlier anti-PD-1, anti-PD-L1 or anti-CTLA-4 therapy was permitted; around 40% had received some. Of the patients, three showed partial responses, one with hepatocellular carcinoma and two with cutaneous melanoma.

Repertoires were generated with immunoSEQ multiplex PCR, while TCRdb's copy carries only in-frame clones and drops some. The table records 34,000 or so clones, about four fifths of them present only once. The receptor was derived from an adult with an advanced solid tumor such as melanoma, head and neck, liver or kidney cancer. The sample consisted of CD4+ or CD8+ T cells sorted from blood, taken in a trial of the OX40 agonist ivuxolimab.

The CDR3 DNA is TGTGCCAGCAGCCAAGCCCCTCGACTAGCGGGGGCCCACAATGAGCAGTTCTTC. This codes for CASSQAPRLAGAHNEQFF. The chain carries TRBV4-2 and TRBJ2-1; 12 positions agree with TRBD2. Trimming took 1 base from V and 5 from J; bases not matched to a gene: 9. The CDR3 is made up of 18 amino acids. Germline V lookup: CDR1 LGHNA, CDR2 YNFKEQ.